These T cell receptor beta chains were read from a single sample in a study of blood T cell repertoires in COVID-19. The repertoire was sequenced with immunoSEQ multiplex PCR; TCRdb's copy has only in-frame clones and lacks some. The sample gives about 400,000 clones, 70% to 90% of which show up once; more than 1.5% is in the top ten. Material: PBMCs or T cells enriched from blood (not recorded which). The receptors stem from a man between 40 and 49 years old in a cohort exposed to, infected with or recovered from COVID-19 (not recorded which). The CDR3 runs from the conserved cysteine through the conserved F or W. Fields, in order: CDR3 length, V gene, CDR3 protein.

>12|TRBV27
CASSADTYEQYF
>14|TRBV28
CASSASGRAYEQFF
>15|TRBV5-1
CASSPPTSGHNEQFF
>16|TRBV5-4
CASSSAGTSLPGELFF
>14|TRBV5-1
CASSLPTTGDEQFF
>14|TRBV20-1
CSASFSGSPYEQYF
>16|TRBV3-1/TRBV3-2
CASTQGRPINTGELFF
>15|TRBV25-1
CASSESPDRAYGYTF
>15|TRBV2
CASKTSGSPYNEQFF
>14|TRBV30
CAWRLRTGSYEQYF
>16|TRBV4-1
CASSQTGQPFPDTQYF
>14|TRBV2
CASSETGGVQPQHF
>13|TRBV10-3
CAMGETGLDGYTF
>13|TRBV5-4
CASSLDYAGEQYF
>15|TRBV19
CASSTSHLDSQPQHF
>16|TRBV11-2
CASSITRRTGYNEQFF
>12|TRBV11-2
CASSLRDYGYTF